One and the same sample provided the 24 T cell receptor beta chains below, sequenced in a study of T cell repertoires in cytomegalovirus infection (dated by TCRdb to about 2019). The sequencer listed for this sample is Illumina HiSeq 1500. TCRdb reprocessed the public reads (quality trimming at Q25 with fastp, clone calling with MiXCR) and kept in-frame beta chains. One record per CDR3 amino acid sequence lists the most common genes and DNA. The sample table records 450,000 to 550,000 distinct CDR3 sequences; about 15% of these occur just once. Of the sample, 20% to 30% falls within the top ten clones. The sample taken for sequencing was CD8+ T cells from PBMCs. The receptors stem from a human donor in good health (CMV status not recorded). Some clones in this sample may be carry-over from other donors' samples.

The sample holds many counts of this clonotype. The chain carries TRBV2 and TRBJ1-1; D is unresolved. There are 12 residues in the CDR3. Trimming took off 10 bases at V and 11 bases at J, with 20 bases between the two ends. Germline loops: CDR1 SNHLY, CDR2 FYNNEI. The CDR3 bases are TGTGCCACCCGGGATTACATAGATCCGGCTTTCTTT. The encoded protein is CATRDYIDPAFF.

About this clonotype: A read error is likely, as this CDR3 ends without the conserved phenylalanine or tryptophan. This chain links TRBV6-6 with TRBJ2-5, with TRBD2 matching 11 bases. The CDR3 extends over 14 amino acids. Germline CDR1 MNHNY, CDR2 SVGAGI (reference sequence). V gave up 8 bases and J gave up 3 bases; unmatched junction bases: 5. The CDR3 sequence is CASRGGLAEETQYL. CDR3 DNA: TGTGCCAGCCGAGGGGGACTAGCGGAAGAGACCCAGTACTTA.

This chain joins TRBV27 and TRBJ2-3; D is perhaps TRBD1 (5 bases). Per the germline V gene, CDR1 is MNHEY and CDR2 is SMNVEV (reference sequence). The CDR3 length is 15 residues. V was shortened by 5 bases and J by 0 bases, with 12 bases between the two germline ends. This CDR3 is CASSLQDSSTDTQYF. Written as DNA, the CDR3 is TGTGCCAGCAGTCTCCAAGACAGCAGCACAGATACGCAGTATTTT.

This clonotype was picked up many times. This rearrangement joins TRBV2 to TRBJ1-4; 7 positions agree with TRBD1. The CDR3 is 16 amino acids. V was pared by 7 bases and J by 4 bases, with 12 bases of the junction left unmatched. Germline V CDR1 and CDR2: SNHLY, FYNNEI. The CDR3 loop reads CASNRGRGSLNEKLFF. CDR3 sequence (DNA): TGTGCCAGCAATAGGGGCAGGGGGAGCCTTAATGAAAAACTGTTTTTT.

In this sample, this clonotype turned up many times. The chain employs TRBV12-3 or TRBV12-4 and TRBJ2-1, with 8 bases identical to TRBD2. V lost 4 bases and J lost 6; bases outside the gene matches: 8. The CDR3 consists of 15 residues. CDR3 coding DNA: TGTGCCAGCAGTTCCCCGGGACGGGAGGGCAATGAGCAGTTCTTC. Translation gives CASSSPGREGNEQFF.

This clonotype was seen many times. J is TRBJ2-2 and V is TRBV4-1, with 8 bases aligning to TRBD2. The germline gives CDR1 MGHRA, CDR2 YSYEKL. V was clipped by 6 bases and J by 2 bases; unmatched bases: 8. The CDR3 covers 16 residues. The CDR3 region has the DNA TGCGCCAGCAGTTATAGCGGGACTGCCAACACCGGGGAGCTGTTTTTT. This sequence encodes CASSYSGTANTGELFF.

This rearrangement joins TRBV11-2 to TRBJ2-7, with D perhaps matching TRBD1 (6 bases). CDR3 length equals 14 residues. Deletions cut 3 bases from V and 5 bases from J, with 14 bases between. Per the germline V gene, CDR1 is SGHAT and CDR2 is FQNNGV. The CDR3, as DNA: TGTGCCAGCAGCTTTTACAGGGAATCCGACGAGCAGTACTTC. Translating gives CASSFYRESDEQYF.

Ten or more counts support this clonotype. The gene calls are TRBV7-2 and TRBJ2-5; D gene ambiguous. CDR1 is SGHTA, CDR2 FQGNSA, per germline. This CDR3 is 14 amino acids long. V was clipped by 0 bases and J by 5 bases, with 10 bases between them. CDR3 amino acids: CASSLAVLPETQYF. In DNA form, the CDR3 reads TGTGCCAGCAGCTTAGCCGTGCTCCCGGAGACCCAGTACTTC.

This clonotype was detected ten times or more. J is TRBJ2-2 and V is TRBV12-3 or TRBV12-4; TRBD2 agrees at 10 bases. V shed 2 bases and J 0 bases; nucleotides not matched to a gene: 0. CDR3 length equals 16 residues. The CDR3 DNA reads TGTGCCAGCAGTTTACTAGCGGGGGCGAACACCGGGGAGCTGTTTTTT. This sequence encodes CASSLLAGANTGELFF.

This clonotype was recorded at least ten times. The V gene is TRBV11-2, the J gene TRBJ2-5; 9 nucleotides line up with TRBD2. The CDR3 totals 15 residues. The V gene's germline CDR1 is SGHAT and CDR2 FQNNGV. V lost 10 bases and J lost 3; bases outside the gene matches: 12. The CDR3 DNA is TGTGCCACTGTAGCGGGAGATCGGAGAAAAGAGACCCAGTACTTC. Residues: CATVAGDRRKETQYF. The complete variable domain, with remaining parts taken from reference TRBV11-2 and TRBJ2-5, reads EAGVAQSPRYKIIEKRQSVAFWCNPISGHATLYWYQQILGQGPKLLIQFQNNGVVDDSQLPKDRFSAERLKGVDSTLKIQPAKLEDSAVYLCATVAGDRRKETQYFGPGTRLLVL.

There are many counts of this clonotype. V and J are TRBV7-2 and TRBJ1-2; the D gene is possibly TRBD1 (6 bases). Germline CDR1 and CDR2: SGHTA and FQGNSA. The CDR3 extends over 16 amino acids. The germline V and J ends were trimmed by 4 bases and 3 bases, with 18 bases remaining between them. The CDR3: CASSSPLGGRHYGYTF. In DNA form, the CDR3 reads TGTGCCAGCAGCTCGCCCCTCGGGGGCAGGCACTATGGCTACACCTTC. Full variable domain (outside the CDR3, taken from reference TRBV7-2 and TRBJ1-2): GAGVSQSPSNKVTEKGKDVELRCDPISGHTALYWYRQSLGQGLEFLIYFQGNSAPDKSGLPSDRFSAERTGGSVSTLTIQRTQQEDSAVYLCASSSPLGGRHYGYTFGSGTRLTVV.

This clonotype was picked up many times. Here the CDR3 reads CASTDGLEQYF. Written as DNA, the CDR3 is TGTGCCAGCACAGATGGCCTCGAGCAGTACTTC. This rearrangement joins TRBV7-6 to TRBJ2-7, with D hard to call. The CDR3 consists of 11 residues. Germline loops: CDR1 SGHVS, CDR2 FNYEAQ. Trimming removed 7 bases at V and 6 bases at J, with 10 bases between.

A few counts support this clonotype. The V call is TRBV27, the J call TRBJ2-7; 7 bases agree with TRBD1. Losses at the gene ends were 8 bases for V and 2 bases for J; bases not matched to a gene: 6. There are 13 residues in the CDR3. Germline-derived CDR1 and CDR2 are MNHEY and SMNVEV (reference sequence). CDR3 region: CASSGTDTYEQYF. In nucleotides, the CDR3 is TGTGCCAGCTCCGGGACAGATACCTACGAGCAGTACTTC.

This clonotype came up many times. CDR3 region: CASSERTGSNEQFF. The CDR3 DNA reads as TGTGCCAGCAGCGAAAGGACAGGGTCCAATGAGCAGTTCTTC. V and J are TRBV7-2 and TRBJ2-1, with 8 bases aligning to TRBD1. The V gene end was trimmed by 5 bases and the J gene end by 6 bases; junction bases not matched to a gene: 6. The CDR3 runs 14 residues. Germline V gives CDR1 SGHTA, CDR2 FQGNSA.

This clonotype was recorded at least ten times. The genes are TRBV6-1 and TRBJ1-5; 7 bases line up with TRBD1. CDR3 length equals 17 residues. The V segment lost 7 bases and the J segment 0 bases; nucleotides outside the gene matches: 12. CDR1 is MNHNS and CDR2 is SASEGT in the germline V gene. The chain's CDR3 is CASTTGANRYSNQPQHF. CDR3 sequence (DNA): TGTGCCAGCACTACAGGGGCCAACAGATATAGCAATCAGCCCCAGCATTTT.

This clonotype was detected only a few times. The V and J genes are TRBV20-1 and TRBJ2-7; 8 positions agree with TRBD2. This CDR3 contains 13 residues. The trim removed 3 bases at V and 3 bases at J, leaving 4 bases unmatched. Germline V gene lookup returns CDR1 DFQATT and CDR2 SNEGSKA (reference sequence). The chain's CDR3 is CSARGLVGYEQYF. CDR3 nucleotide sequence: TGCAGTGCTAGGGGACTAGTTGGCTACGAGCAGTACTTC.

This clonotype came up a few times. The CDR3 DNA is TGTGCCAGCAGCCTTCGAGCCTCTGGAAACACCATATATTTT. Amino acid sequence: CASSLRASGNTIYF. The rearrangement joins TRBV14 to TRBJ1-3; D gene ambiguous. The length of the CDR3 is 14 residues. Germline V gives CDR1 SGHDN, CDR2 FVKESK. The V and J ends lost 4 bases and 0 bases respectively, with 7 bases between them.

This chain uses TRBV20-1 with TRBJ2-3, with 11 bases that match TRBD2. The germline V gene has CDR1 DFQATT and CDR2 SNEGSKA (reference sequence). With V trimmed by 4 bases and J by 2 bases, 8 bases remained unmatched. The CDR3 is made up of 16 amino acids. The CDR3 is CSAMWTSGSITDTQYF. The CDR3 region has the DNA TGCAGTGCTATGTGGACTAGCGGGTCCATCACAGATACGCAGTATTTT.

This clonotype came up many times. The rearrangement links TRBV11-2 to TRBJ1-1; D is perhaps TRBD1 (5 bases). Per germline, CDR1 SGHAT and CDR2 FQNNGV. The CDR3 loop spans 12 amino acids. Trimming took 1 base from V and 10 from J, leaving 10 bases between them. The CDR3 spells CASSLGTFGAFF. CDR3 DNA: TGTGCCAGCAGCTTAGGGACATTCGGAGCTTTCTTT.

This clonotype was seen at least ten times. The V and J genes are TRBV7-9 and TRBJ2-3, with D unclear. Germline CDR1 and CDR2: SEHNR and FQNEAQ (reference sequence). V was trimmed by 6 bases and J by 0 bases, leaving 19 bases between them. CDR3 length: 17 amino acids. The CDR3 DNA reads as TGTGCCAGCAGAAGGTCCCCAGGTGTGTCTAGCACAGATACGCAGTATTTT. Translating it yields CASRRSPGVSSTDTQYF.

This chain joins TRBV6-6 and TRBJ1-2; D gene ambiguous. CDR3 length: 15 amino acids. Germline V CDR1 and CDR2: MNHNY, SVGAGI (reference sequence). Trimming took off 5 bases at V and 9 bases at J, with 22 bases between the two ends. The CDR3: CASSLSPARGDRYTF. For the CDR3, the DNA is TGTGCCAGCAGTCTATCCCCCGCCCGGGGTGACCGCTACACCTTC.

CDR3 loop: CSARDDRGPQNIQYF. CDR3 DNA sequence: TGCAGTGCTAGAGACGACAGGGGGCCCCAAAACATTCAGTACTTC. The chain recombines TRBV20-1 with TRBJ2-4, with 10 bases lining up with TRBD1. This CDR3 has 15 residues. Germline values: CDR1 DFQATT, CDR2 SNEGSKA (reference sequence). V was pared by 0 bases and J by 5 bases, with 4 bases of the junction left unmatched.

The sample holds many counts of this clonotype. The chain is built from TRBV12-3 or TRBV12-4 and TRBJ1-1; D gene ambiguous. This CDR3 spans 13 amino acids. The V gene lost 7 bases and the J gene lost 1 base, with 10 bases spanning the gap. CDR3 coding DNA: TGTGCCAGCAAGATAAGAGGGAACACTGAAGCTTTCTTT. It codes for CASKIRGNTEAFF.

This clonotype was detected only a few times. This sequence joins TRBV28 and TRBJ2-2; a possible D gene is TRBD1 (6 bases). V lost 6 bases and J 1 base, leaving 18 bases between the germline ends. There are 17 residues in the CDR3. Germline V CDR1 and CDR2: MDHEN, SYDVKM. CDR3 amino acids: CASSMDLQGGNTGELFF. In DNA form, the CDR3 reads TGTGCCAGCAGCATGGACTTACAGGGCGGGAACACCGGGGAGCTGTTTTTT.